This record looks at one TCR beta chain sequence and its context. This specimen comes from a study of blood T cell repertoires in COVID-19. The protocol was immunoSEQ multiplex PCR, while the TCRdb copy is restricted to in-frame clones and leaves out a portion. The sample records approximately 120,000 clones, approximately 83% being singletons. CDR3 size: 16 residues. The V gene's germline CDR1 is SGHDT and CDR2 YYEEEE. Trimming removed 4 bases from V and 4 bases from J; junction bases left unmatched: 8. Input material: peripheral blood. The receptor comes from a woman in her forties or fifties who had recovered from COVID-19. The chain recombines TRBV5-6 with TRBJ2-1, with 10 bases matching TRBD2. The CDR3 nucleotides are TGTGCCAGCAGCCCCTTCACTAGCGGGGATTACAATGAGCAGTTCTTC. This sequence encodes CASSPFTSGDYNEQFF.